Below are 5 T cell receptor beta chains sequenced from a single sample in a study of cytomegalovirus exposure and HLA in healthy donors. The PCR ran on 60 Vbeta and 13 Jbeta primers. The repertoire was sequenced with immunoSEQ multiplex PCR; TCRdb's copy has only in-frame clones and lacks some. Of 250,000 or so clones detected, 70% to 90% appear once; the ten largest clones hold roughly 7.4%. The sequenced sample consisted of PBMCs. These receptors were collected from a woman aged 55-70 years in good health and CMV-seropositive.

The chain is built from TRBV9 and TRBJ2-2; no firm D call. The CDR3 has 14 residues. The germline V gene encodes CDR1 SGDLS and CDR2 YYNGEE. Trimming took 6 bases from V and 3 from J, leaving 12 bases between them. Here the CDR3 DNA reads TGTGCCAGCAAACACGATGTCGACACCGGGGAGCTGTTTTTT. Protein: CASKHDVDTGELFF.

The CDR3 protein is CASSQQETQYF. CDR3 sequence (DNA): TGCGCCAGCAGCCAACAAGAGACCCAGTACTTC. The rearrangement uses TRBV5-1 and TRBJ2-5; D is uncertain. In germline, CDR1 is SGHRS, CDR2 YFSETQ. The CDR3 sequence is 11 residues long. Trimming shortened V by 4 bases and J by 2 bases, and 3 bases separated the two germline ends. Combining the CDR3 with reference TRBV5-1 and TRBJ2-5 gives the whole variable domain KAGVTQTPRYLIKTRGQQVTLSCSPISGHRSVSWYQQTPGQGLQFLFEYFSETQRNKGNFPGRFSGRQFSNSRSEMNVSTLELGDSALYLCASSQQETQYFGPGTRLLVL.

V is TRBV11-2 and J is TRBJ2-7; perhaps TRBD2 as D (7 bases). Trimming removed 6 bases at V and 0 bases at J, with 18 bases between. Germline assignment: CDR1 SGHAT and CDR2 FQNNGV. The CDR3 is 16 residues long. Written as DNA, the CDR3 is TGTGCCAGCAGTCTAGGGGGGGCGCATTCCTCCTACGAGCAGTACTTC. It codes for CASSLGGAHSSYEQYF.

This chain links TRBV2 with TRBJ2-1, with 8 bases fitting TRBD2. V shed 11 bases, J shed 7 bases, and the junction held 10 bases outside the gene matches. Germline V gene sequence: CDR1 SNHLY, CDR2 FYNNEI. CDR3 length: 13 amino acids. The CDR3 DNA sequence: TGTGCCTCCCTAGGGCGGGAGGTAAATGAGCAGTTCTTC. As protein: CASLGREVNEQFF.

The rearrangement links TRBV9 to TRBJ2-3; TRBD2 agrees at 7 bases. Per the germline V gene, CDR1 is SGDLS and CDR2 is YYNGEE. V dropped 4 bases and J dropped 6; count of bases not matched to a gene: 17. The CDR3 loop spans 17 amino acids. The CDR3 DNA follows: TGTGCCAGCAGCCCCAATCCGGGGAGGGGTGGGACCGATACGCAGTATTTT. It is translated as CASSPNPGRGGTDTQYF.